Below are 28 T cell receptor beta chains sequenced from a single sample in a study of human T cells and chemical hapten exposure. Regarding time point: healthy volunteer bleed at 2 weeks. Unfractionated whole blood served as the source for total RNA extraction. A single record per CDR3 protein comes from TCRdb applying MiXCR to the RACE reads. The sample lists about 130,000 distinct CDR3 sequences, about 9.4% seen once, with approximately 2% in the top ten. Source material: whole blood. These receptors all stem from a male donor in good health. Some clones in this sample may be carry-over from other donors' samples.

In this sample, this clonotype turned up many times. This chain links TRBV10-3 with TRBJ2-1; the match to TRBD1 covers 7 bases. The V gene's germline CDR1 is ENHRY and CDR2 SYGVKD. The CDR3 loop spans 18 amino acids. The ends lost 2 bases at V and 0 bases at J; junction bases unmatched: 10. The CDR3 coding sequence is TGTGCCATCAGTGAGCCATTCAGGGGGTCAAGCTCCTACAATGAGCAGTTCTTC. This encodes CAISEPFRGSSSYNEQFF.

DNA of the CDR3: TGCAGTGGCGTAGCGGGGGCCCCCACAGATACGCAGTATTTT. It codes for CSGVAGAPTDTQYF. The chain recombines TRBV20-1 with TRBJ2-3; 9 nucleotides line up with TRBD2. Trimming removed 7 bases from V and 2 bases from J; junction bases left unmatched: 7. Germline lookup yields CDR1 DFQATT and CDR2 SNEGSKA (reference sequence). This CDR3 region has 14 residues.

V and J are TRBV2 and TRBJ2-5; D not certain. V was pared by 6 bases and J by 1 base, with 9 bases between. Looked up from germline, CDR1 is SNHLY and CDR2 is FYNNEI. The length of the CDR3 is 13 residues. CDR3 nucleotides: TGTGCCAGCAGACCCTATCCCCAAGAGACCCAGTACTTC. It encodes CASRPYPQETQYF.

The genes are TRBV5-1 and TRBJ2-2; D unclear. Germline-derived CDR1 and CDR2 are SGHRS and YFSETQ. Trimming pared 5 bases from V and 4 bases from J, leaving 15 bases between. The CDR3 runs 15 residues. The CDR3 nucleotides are TGCGCCAGCAGTTTGACACTGCTTGGCACCGGGGAGCTGTTTTTT. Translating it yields CASSLTLLGTGELFF.

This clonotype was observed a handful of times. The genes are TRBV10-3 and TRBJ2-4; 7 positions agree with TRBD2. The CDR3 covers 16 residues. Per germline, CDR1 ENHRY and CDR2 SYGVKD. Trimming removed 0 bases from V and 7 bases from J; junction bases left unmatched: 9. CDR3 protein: CAISESGEGAPNIQYF. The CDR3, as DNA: TGTGCCATCAGTGAGTCGGGGGAGGGAGCCCCCAACATTCAGTACTTC.

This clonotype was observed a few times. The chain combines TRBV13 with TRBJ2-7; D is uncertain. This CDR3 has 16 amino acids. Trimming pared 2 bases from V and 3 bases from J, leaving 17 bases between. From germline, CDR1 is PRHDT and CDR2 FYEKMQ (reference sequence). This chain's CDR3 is CASSLSIMGKGYEQYF. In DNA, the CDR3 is TGTGCCAGCAGCTTAAGCATTATGGGGAAAGGCTACGAGCAGTACTTC.

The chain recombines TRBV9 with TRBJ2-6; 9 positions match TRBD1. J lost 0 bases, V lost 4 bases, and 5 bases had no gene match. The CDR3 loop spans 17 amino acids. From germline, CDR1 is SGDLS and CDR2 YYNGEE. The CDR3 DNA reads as TGTGCCAGCAGCAAACAGGGGGCCCCCTCTGGGGCCAACGTCCTGACTTTC. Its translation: CASSKQGAPSGANVLTF.

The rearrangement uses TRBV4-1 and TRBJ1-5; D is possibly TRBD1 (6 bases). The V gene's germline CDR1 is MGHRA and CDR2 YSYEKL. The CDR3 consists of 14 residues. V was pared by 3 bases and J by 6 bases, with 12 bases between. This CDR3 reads CASSQLQGGQPQHF. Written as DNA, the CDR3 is TGCGCCAGCAGCCAGCTACAGGGAGGTCAGCCCCAGCATTTT.

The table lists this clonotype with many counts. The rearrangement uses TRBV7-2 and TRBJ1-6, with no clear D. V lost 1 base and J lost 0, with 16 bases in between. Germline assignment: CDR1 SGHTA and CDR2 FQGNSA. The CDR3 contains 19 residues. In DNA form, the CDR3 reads TGTGCCAGCAGCTTAGGAGGCCTCCCCTACAGCTCCTATAATTCACCCCTCCACTTT. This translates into CASSLGGLPYSSYNSPLHF.

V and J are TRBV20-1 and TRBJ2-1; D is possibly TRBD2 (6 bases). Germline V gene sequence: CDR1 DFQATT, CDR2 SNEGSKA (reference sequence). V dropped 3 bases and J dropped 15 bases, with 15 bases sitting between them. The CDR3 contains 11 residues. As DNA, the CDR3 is TGCAGTGCTAGCTCCCCTAGCGACTCGTTCTTC. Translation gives CSASSPSDSFF.

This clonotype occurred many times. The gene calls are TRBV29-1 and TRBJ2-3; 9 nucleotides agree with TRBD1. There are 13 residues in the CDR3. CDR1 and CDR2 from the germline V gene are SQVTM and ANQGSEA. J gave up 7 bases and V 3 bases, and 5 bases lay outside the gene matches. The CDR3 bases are TGCAGCGTTGATCCGGACAGGGGAAATACGCAGTATTTT. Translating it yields CSVDPDRGNTQYF.

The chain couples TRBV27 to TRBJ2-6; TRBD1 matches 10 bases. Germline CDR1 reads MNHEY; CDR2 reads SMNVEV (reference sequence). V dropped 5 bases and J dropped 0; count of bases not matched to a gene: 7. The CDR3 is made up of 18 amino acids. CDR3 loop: CASSQTGGPTSGANVLTF. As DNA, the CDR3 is TGTGCCAGCAGTCAGACAGGGGGCCCAACCTCTGGGGCCAACGTCCTGACTTTC.

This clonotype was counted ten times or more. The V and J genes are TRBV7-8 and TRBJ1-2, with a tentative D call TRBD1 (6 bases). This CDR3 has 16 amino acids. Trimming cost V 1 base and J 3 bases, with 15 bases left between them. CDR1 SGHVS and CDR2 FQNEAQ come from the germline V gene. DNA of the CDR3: TGTGCCAGCAGCTTAGTAACCTCGGACAGCTACTATGGCTACACCTTC. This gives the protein CASSLVTSDSYYGYTF.

CDR3 protein: CASQWGVDGYTF. The CDR3 bases are TGTGCCAGTCAATGGGGAGTCGATGGCTACACCTTC. This rearrangement joins TRBV19 to TRBJ1-2; no definite D call. The CDR3 totals 12 residues. Trimming stripped 8 bases from V and 6 bases from J, with 13 bases between. The germline V gene encodes CDR1 LNHDA and CDR2 SQIVND (reference sequence).

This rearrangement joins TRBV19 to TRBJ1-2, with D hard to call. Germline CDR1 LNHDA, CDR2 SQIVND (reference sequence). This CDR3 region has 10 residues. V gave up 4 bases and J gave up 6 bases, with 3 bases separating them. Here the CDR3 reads CASSRDGYTF. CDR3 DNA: TGTGCCAGTAGTAGGGATGGCTACACCTTC.

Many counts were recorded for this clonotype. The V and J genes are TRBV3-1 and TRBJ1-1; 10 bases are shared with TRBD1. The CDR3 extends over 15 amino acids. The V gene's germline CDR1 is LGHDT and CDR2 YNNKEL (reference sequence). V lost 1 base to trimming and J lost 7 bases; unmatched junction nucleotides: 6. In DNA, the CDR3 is TGTGCCAGCAGCCAAGGGACAGGGGGAAATAGTGAAGCTTTCTTT. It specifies CASSQGTGGNSEAFF.

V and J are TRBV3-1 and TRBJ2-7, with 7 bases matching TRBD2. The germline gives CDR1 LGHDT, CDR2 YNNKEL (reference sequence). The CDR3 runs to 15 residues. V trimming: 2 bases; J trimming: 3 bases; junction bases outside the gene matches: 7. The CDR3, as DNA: TGTGCCAGCAGCCAACAGGGCGGGGGAAACTACGAGCAGTACTTC. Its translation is CASSQQGGGNYEQYF.

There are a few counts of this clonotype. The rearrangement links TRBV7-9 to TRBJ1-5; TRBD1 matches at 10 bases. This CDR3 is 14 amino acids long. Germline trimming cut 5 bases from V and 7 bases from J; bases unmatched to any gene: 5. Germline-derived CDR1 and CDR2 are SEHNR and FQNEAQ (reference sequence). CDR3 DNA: TGTGCCAGCAGCCGGGACAGGGGAGGGCAGCCCCAGCATTTT. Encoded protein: CASSRDRGGQPQHF.

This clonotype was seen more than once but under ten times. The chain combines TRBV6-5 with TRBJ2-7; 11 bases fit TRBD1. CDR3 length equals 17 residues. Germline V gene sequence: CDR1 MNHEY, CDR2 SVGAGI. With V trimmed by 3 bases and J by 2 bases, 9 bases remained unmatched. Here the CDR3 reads CASSYVRPGQGAYEQYF. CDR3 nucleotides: TGTGCCAGCAGTTATGTTCGCCCGGGACAGGGGGCCTACGAGCAGTACTTC.

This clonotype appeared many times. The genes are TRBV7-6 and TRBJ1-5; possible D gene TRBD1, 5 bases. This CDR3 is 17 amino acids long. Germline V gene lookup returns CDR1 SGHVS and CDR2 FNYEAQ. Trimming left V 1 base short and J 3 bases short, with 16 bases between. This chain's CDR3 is CASSLDSSPGHNQPQHF. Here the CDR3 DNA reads TGTGCCAGCAGCTTAGACAGTTCCCCAGGGCACAATCAGCCCCAGCATTTT.

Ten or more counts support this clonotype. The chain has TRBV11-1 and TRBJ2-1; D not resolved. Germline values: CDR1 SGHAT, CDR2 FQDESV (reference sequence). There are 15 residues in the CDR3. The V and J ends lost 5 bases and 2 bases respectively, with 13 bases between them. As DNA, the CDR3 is TGTGCCAGCAGCCCTCGTACTCTTACCTACAATGAGCAGTTCTTC. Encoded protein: CASSPRTLTYNEQFF.

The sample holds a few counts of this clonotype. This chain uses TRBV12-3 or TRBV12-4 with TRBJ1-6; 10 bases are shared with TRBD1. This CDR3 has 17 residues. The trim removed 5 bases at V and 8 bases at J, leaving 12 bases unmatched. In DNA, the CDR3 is TGTGCCAGCAGTGACAGGGGGCCGGGTGGTGATGATTCACCCCTCCACTTT. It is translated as CASSDRGPGGDDSPLHF.

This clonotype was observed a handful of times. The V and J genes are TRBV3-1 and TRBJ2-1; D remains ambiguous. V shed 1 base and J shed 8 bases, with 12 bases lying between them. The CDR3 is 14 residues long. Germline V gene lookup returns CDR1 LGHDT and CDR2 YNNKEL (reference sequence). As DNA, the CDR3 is TGTGCCAGCAGCCAAGGCTCTTGGGCAGATGAGCAGTTCTTC. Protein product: CASSQGSWADEQFF.

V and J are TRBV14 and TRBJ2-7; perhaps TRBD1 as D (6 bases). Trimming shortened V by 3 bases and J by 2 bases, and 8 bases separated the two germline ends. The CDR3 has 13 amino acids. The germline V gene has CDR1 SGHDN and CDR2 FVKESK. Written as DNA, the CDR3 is TGTGCCAGCAGCCACCGACAGGCCTACGAGCAGTACTTC. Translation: CASSHRQAYEQYF.

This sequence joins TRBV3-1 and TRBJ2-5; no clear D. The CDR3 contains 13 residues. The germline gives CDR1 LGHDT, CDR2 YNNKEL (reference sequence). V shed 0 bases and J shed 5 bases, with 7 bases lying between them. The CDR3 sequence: CASSQESKETQYF. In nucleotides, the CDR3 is TGTGCCAGCAGCCAAGAGAGTAAGGAGACCCAGTACTTC.

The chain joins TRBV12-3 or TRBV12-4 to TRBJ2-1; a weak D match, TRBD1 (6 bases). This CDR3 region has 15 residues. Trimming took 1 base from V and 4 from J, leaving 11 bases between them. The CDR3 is CASSLVVQGYNEQFF. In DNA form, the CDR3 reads TGTGCCAGCAGTTTAGTGGTACAGGGATACAATGAGCAGTTCTTC.

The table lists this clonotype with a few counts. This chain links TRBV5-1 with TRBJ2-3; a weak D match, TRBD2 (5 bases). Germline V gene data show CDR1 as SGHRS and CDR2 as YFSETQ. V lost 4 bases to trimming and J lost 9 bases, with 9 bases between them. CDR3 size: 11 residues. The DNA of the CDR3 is TGCGCCAGCAGCATCGGACTCACGCAGTATTTT. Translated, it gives CASSIGLTQYF. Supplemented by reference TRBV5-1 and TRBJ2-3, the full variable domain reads KAGVTQTPRYLIKTRGQQVTLSCSPISGHRSVSWYQQTPGQGLQFLFEYFSETQRNKGNFPGRFSGRQFSNSRSEMNVSTLELGDSALYLCASSIGLTQYFGPGTRLTVL.

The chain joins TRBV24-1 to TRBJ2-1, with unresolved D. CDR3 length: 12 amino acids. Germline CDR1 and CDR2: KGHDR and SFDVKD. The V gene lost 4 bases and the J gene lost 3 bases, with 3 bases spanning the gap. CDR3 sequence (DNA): TGTGCCACCAGTGACGGCTACAATGAGCAGTTCTTC. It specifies CATSDGYNEQFF.